This T cell receptor (beta chain) emerged from a study of Ad26.COV2.S vaccination and SARS-CoV-2 variants. Background on the study: Once, or twice with 56 days between doses, Ad26.COV2.S was given intramuscularly. Study-level findings and limits: There was reportedly substantial breadth in spike-specific CD8+ and CD4+ T cell responses after vaccination.

Some clones are missing from TCRdb's copy, which holds only in-frame ones; the method was immunoSEQ multiplex PCR. The data hold around 400,000 clones, with around nine tenths observed a single time. Comments on this clone: Its antigen is currently unknown.

Treatment noted: some 20 received Ad26.COV2.S at low or high dose, single or two shots; about 5 received placebo; per-sample allocation not given. Day 63 following the first vaccine or placebo injection was when the samples were taken. The germline V gene encodes CDR1 MNHEY and CDR2 SVGAGI. There are 13 residues in the CDR3. The ends were cut back, 1 base at V and 4 bases at J, with 7 bases in the middle. The chain recombines TRBV6-5 with TRBJ1-1; D uncertain. Sequencing used peripheral blood, obtained in a trial of Ad26.COV2.S vaccine versus placebo. The TCR sequence derives from a person between 18 and 65 years old who received the Ad26.COV2.S COVID-19 vaccine or a placebo. In DNA form, the CDR3 reads TGTGCCAGCAGTTACTATGGAGGCACTGAAGCTTTCTTT. Protein: CASSYYGGTEAFF.